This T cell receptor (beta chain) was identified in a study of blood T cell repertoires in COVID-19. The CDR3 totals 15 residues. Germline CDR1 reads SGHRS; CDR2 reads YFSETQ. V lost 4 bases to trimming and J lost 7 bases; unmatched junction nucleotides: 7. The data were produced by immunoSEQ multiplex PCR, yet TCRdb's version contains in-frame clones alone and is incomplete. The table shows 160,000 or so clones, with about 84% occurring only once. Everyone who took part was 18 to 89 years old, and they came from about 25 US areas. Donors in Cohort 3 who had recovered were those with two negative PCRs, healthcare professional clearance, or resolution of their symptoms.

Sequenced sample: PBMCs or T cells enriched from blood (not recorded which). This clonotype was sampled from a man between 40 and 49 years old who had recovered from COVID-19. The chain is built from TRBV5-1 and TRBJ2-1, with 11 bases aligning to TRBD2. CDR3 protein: CASSGGTSGENEQFF. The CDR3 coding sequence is TGCGCCAGCAGCGGAGGGACTAGCGGCGAGAATGAGCAGTTCTTC.